Listed below are T cell receptor beta chains from one sample, sequenced in a study of a mutant IDH1 vaccine in newly diagnosed glioma. Sequencing used immunoSEQ multiplex PCR; TCRdb keeps in-frame clones, though not all of them. The table lists tens of thousands of clones, approximately 92% of them singletons. Antigens of these TCRs are unknown. This specimen consisted of PBMCs, obtained from a glioma patient whose treatment included an IDH1 peptide vaccine. The receptors derive from a man over 45 with glioma. Both conserved end residues are part of each CDR3. A D gene is named only where the DNA matches it firmly. Rows give clone size only sometimes, using once, few, many, or a class for an expanded clone.

V: TRBV21-1
D: .
J: TRBJ1-2
size: .
DNA: TGTGCCAGCAGCAAAGCCCCCAGGGGGCTTAACTATGGCTACACCTTC
CDR3: CASSKAPRGLNYGYTF

V: TRBV5-4
D: TRBD1
J: TRBJ1-1
size: .
DNA: TGTGCCAGCAGCTTGCAGTCAGGGGGAAAGAACACTGAAGCTTTCTTT
CDR3: CASSLQSGGKNTEAFF

V: TRBV19
D: TRBD1
J: TRBJ1-5
size: .
DNA: TGTGCCAGTTACGACAGGGGGGAGGCTCAGCCCCAGCATTTT
CDR3: CASYDRGEAQPQHF

V: TRBV5-1
D: TRBD2
J: TRBJ2-7
size: .
DNA: TGCGCCAGCAGCCATGGACTAGCGGGGGGTTTCGAGCAGTACTTC
CDR3: CASSHGLAGGFEQYF

V: TRBV29-1
D: .
J: TRBJ1-4
size: .
DNA: TGCAGCGTTTTAGGCGGGAGTGAAAAACTGTTTTTT
CDR3: CSVLGGSEKLFF

V: TRBV19
D: .
J: TRBJ1-1
size: .
DNA: TGTGCCAGTACCTCGTGGGGGCCGAACACTGAAGCTTTCTTT
CDR3: CASTSWGPNTEAFF

V: TRBV6-5
D: .
J: TRBJ1-4
size: .
DNA: TGTGCCAGCAGTCCCGGACCCCACACCAATGAAAAACTGTTTTTT
CDR3: CASSPGPHTNEKLFF

V: TRBV10-2
D: .
J: TRBJ2-5
size: .
DNA: TGCGCCAGCAGTTTATACGGACAGCGGACGGAGACCCAGTACTTC
CDR3: CASSLYGQRTETQYF

V: TRBV28
D: .
J: TRBJ2-7
size: .
DNA: TGTGCCAGCAGTTTACGGCAGGGAAGCTACGAGCAGTACTTC
CDR3: CASSLRQGSYEQYF

V: TRBV29-1
D: .
J: TRBJ2-7
size: .
DNA: TGCAGCGTGAAACCGGGACTTTCCTACGAGCAGTACTTC
CDR3: CSVKPGLSYEQYF

V: TRBV7-9
D: TRBD1
J: TRBJ1-6
size: .
DNA: TGTGCCAGCAGCAAGACAGGGAGCTCCTATAATTCACCCCTCCACTTT
CDR3: CASSKTGSSYNSPLHF

V: TRBV5-1
D: TRBD1
J: TRBJ1-4
size: .
DNA: TGCGCCAGCAGTACAGGGGCAAGGAATGAAAAACTGTTTTTT
CDR3: CASSTGARNEKLFF

V: TRBV19
D: .
J: TRBJ2-1
size: .
DNA: TGTGCCAGTAGTATTTTATACAATGAGCAGTTCTTC
CDR3: CASSILYNEQFF

V: TRBV15
D: .
J: TRBJ2-7
size: once
DNA: TGTGCCACCAGCAGAGATCGGGGCTACGAGCAGTACTTC
CDR3: CATSRDRGYEQYF

V: TRBV7-3
D: .
J: TRBJ1-6
size: .
DNA: TGTGCCAGCAGCTTAATGGGGGACTATAATTCACCCCTCCACTTT
CDR3: CASSLMGDYNSPLHF

V: TRBV29-1
D: .
J: TRBJ1-1
size: .
DNA: TGCAGCGTCTCTGGACATCTCGAGGGGGGCACTGAAGCTTTCTTT
CDR3: CSVSGHLEGGTEAFF

V: TRBV7-8
D: .
J: TRBJ2-3
size: once
DNA: TGTGCCAGCAGCTTAGACCTCACAGATACGCAGTATTTT
CDR3: CASSLDLTDTQYF

V: TRBV7-6
D: .
J: TRBJ2-1
size: .
DNA: TGTGCCAGCAGCTTAGTATCATCCTACAATGAGCAGTTCTTC
CDR3: CASSLVSSYNEQFF

V: TRBV29-1
D: .
J: TRBJ2-6
size: .
DNA: TGCAGCGTTGAAGATCAGAAGGGGACCGGGGCCAACGTCCTGACTTTC
CDR3: CSVEDQKGTGANVLTF

V: TRBV6-6
D: TRBD1
J: TRBJ2-7
size: once
DNA: TGTGCCAGCAGTTACACAGGGGGATACGAGCAGTACTTC
CDR3: CASSYTGGYEQYF

V: TRBV9
D: .
J: TRBJ2-7
size: .
DNA: TGTGCCAGCAGCACCCCACAGAACGGAGTGGGTCACGAGCAGTACTTC
CDR3: CASSTPQNGVGHEQYF

V: TRBV12-5
D: .
J: TRBJ1-1
size: .
DNA: TGTGCTAGTGGACGGGGGAATTCTGAAGCTTTCTTT
CDR3: CASGRGNSEAFF

V: TRBV9
D: TRBD1
J: TRBJ2-3
size: .
DNA: TGTGCCAGCAGCGTTACGACAGGGGGAGGTGACACAGATACGCAGTATTTT
CDR3: CASSVTTGGGDTDTQYF